These 13 T cell receptor beta chains came from one sample sequenced in a study of monozygotic twins with inflammatory bowel disease. TCRdb re-called the 5' RACE reads and gives one entry per CDR3 protein, without DNA. This specimen shows 400,000 to 500,000 distinct CDR3 sequences; the ten leading clones hold approximately 2.3%. The specimen sequenced was blood. All receptors derive from a human donor with ulcerative colitis or Crohn's disease, or a healthy co-twin of an affected twin (not recorded which).

The CDR3 sequence: CASSQGQLGSSTDTQYF. V usage is TRBV3-1 and J usage is TRBJ2-3. Germline V gives CDR1 LGHDT, CDR2 YNNKEL (reference sequence). CDR3 length: 17 residues.

This chain connects TRBV29-1 to TRBJ2-1; TCRdb designates TRBD2, a call that cannot be tested without DNA. From germline, CDR1 is SQVTM and CDR2 ANQGSEA. The CDR3 length is 14 residues. The CDR3 is CSVEWRAGYSEQFF.

The rearrangement links TRBV20-1 to TRBJ1-5; TCRdb outputs TRBD1, but without DNA this stays unchecked. The CDR3 loop spans 14 amino acids. Germline values: CDR1 DFQATT, CDR2 SNEGSKA (reference sequence). The CDR3 here is CSARLGQSNQPQHF.

The V and J genes are TRBV5-1 and TRBJ1-1; TCRdb indicates TRBD1, and absent DNA this call remains unverified. The CDR3 is made up of 14 amino acids. Germline-derived CDR1 and CDR2 are SGHRS and YFSETQ. CDR3: CASSFWQGSTEAFF.

The CDR3 reads CASSWVEFSYNEQFF. The chain links TRBV11-2 to TRBJ2-1. The germline V gene has CDR1 SGHAT and CDR2 FQNNGV. The CDR3 covers 15 residues.

This chain links TRBV19 with TRBJ2-1. The germline CDR1 and CDR2 sequences are LNHDA and SQIVND (reference sequence). This CDR3 spans 13 amino acids. The CDR3 loop is CASSIQIHNEQFF. Filled out from reference TRBV19 and TRBJ2-1, the complete variable domain reads DGGITQSPKYLFRKEGQNVTLSCEQNLNHDAMYWYRQDPGQGLRLIYYSQIVNDFQKGDIAEGYSVSREKKESFPLTVTSAQKNPTAFYLCASSIQIHNEQFFGPGTRLTVL.

This chain uses TRBV5-1 with TRBJ2-5; TCRdb picks TRBD2, but there is no DNA to check that call. CDR3 size: 14 residues. CDR1 and CDR2 (germline): SGHRS, YFSETQ. This CDR3 reads CASRPTRSRETQYF. The full variable domain, completed using reference TRBV5-1 and TRBJ2-5, is KAGVTQTPRYLIKTRGQQVTLSCSPISGHRSVSWYQQTPGQGLQFLFEYFSETQRNKGNFPGRFSGRQFSNSRSEMNVSTLELGDSALYLCASRPTRSRETQYFGPGTRLLVL.

This chain uses TRBV6-2 or TRBV6-3 with TRBJ2-7; TCRdb returns TRBD2, unconfirmable since there is no DNA. The CDR3 loop spans 16 amino acids. Looked up from germline, CDR1 is MNHEY and CDR2 is SVGEGT. CDR3 sequence reads: CASSSLGTSGSVEQYF.

This chain links TRBV12-3 or TRBV12-4 with TRBJ2-2. The CDR3 spans 15 residues. CDR3 amino acids: CASSPSVSAAGELFF.

V gene TRBV6-1 combines with J gene TRBJ1-6. The CDR3 loop spans 16 amino acids. CDR1 MNHNS and CDR2 SASEGT come from the germline V gene. CDR3: CASRPTPSSYNSPLHF.

The V call is TRBV12-3 or TRBV12-4, the J call TRBJ1-2. CDR3 length: 14 amino acids. CDR3: CASNLGYGDYGYTF.

The V gene is TRBV5-6, the J gene TRBJ1-4. The CDR3 spans 17 residues. Germline V gene data show CDR1 as SGHDT and CDR2 as YYEEEE. The CDR3 is CASSLRGGWPTNEKLFF.

The genes are TRBV20-1 and TRBJ1-5; TCRdb gives TRBD1 as the D gene, but with no DNA this cannot be confirmed. The CDR3 extends over 19 amino acids. Germline V gene lookup returns CDR1 DFQATT and CDR2 SNEGSKA (reference sequence). CDR3 loop: CSARVDQGGLVYSNQPQHF.